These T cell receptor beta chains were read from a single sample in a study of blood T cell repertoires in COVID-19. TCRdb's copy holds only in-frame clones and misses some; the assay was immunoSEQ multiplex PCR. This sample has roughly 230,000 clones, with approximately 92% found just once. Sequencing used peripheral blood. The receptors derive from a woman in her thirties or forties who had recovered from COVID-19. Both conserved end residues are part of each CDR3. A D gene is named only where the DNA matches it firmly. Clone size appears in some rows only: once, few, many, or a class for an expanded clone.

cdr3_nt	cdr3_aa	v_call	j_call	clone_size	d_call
TGTGCCAGCAGTTACCGAACAGGGATACATGGCTACACCTTC	CASSYRTGIHGYTF	TRBV6-5	TRBJ1-2	NA	NA
TGTGCCAGCAGTTCCCTCGGAGCGGGGGAAGCCTACAATGAGCAGTTCTTC	CASSSLGAGEAYNEQFF	TRBV27	TRBJ2-1	NA	TRBD2
TGTGCCATCAGTGAGTCTGGGGAGAGGAATGAGCAGTTCTTC	CAISESGERNEQFF	TRBV10-3	TRBJ2-1	NA	NA
TGTGTCAGAAGCCGCGGGACAGGGGGGTTGTGTGACACCGGGGAGCTGTTTTTT	CVRSRGTGGLCDTGELFF	TRBV7-5	TRBJ2-2	NA	NA
TGTGCCAGCAGTTTCAATCCCAACTATGGCTACACCTTC	CASSFNPNYGYTF	TRBV27	TRBJ1-2	once	NA
TGTGCCAGCAGCTTGGACGGACAGGGGGCGAGGGAAAGTGAAAAACTGTTTTTT	CASSLDGQGARESEKLFF	TRBV5-6	TRBJ1-4	NA	TRBD1
TGTGCCAGCAGCCTAGACAGGGACAAAGCTTTCTTT	CASSLDRDKAFF	TRBV28	TRBJ1-1	few	TRBD1
TGCGCCAGCAGCCCCCTGGCGGGGGGGCCGGTGGGGGTCAATGAGCAGTTCTTC	CASSPLAGGPVGVNEQFF	TRBV5-1	TRBJ2-1	NA	TRBD2
TGCGCCAGCAGCGGCGGGACGGGGTTGGTCACTGAAGCTTTCTTT	CASSGGTGLVTEAFF	TRBV5-1	TRBJ1-1	NA	NA
TGTGCCAGCTCACCACTGGGACAGGCCACCGGGGAGCTGTTTTTT	CASSPLGQATGELFF	TRBV18	TRBJ2-2	NA	TRBD1
TGTGCCAGCAGCCCAATAGCAACGAACACCGGGGAGCTGTTTTTT	CASSPIATNTGELFF	TRBV11-3	TRBJ2-2	NA	NA
TGTGCCAGCAGTTACCCCGGAAGCGGGGTCAATGAGCAGTTCTTC	CASSYPGSGVNEQFF	TRBV6-5	TRBJ2-1	NA	TRBD2
TGTGCCAGCAGCTCCCCAGGGGGAAGGGGCTACACCTTC	CASSSPGGRGYTF	TRBV28	TRBJ1-2	few	TRBD1
TGTGCCAGCAGCTTTCTGCGGAAGGACATTCAGTACTTC	CASSFLRKDIQYF	TRBV11-2	TRBJ2-4	NA	NA
TGTGCCAGTAGTATGAACGGGGGATCCTACAATGAGCAGTTCTTC	CASSMNGGSYNEQFF	TRBV19	TRBJ2-1	NA	NA
TGCAGCGTTGTAGAGGGGCGAAGCTCCTACGAGCAGTACTTC	CSVVEGRSSYEQYF	TRBV29-1	TRBJ2-7	NA	NA
TGTGCCAGCAGCCAAGTGGCTAGCGGGCCCATCTCGGATACGCAGTATTTT	CASSQVASGPISDTQYF	TRBV4-2	TRBJ2-3	once	TRBD2
TGTGCCAGCAGCTTGGCCCGGGAGGTTCGGGGTAATGAGCAGTTCTTC	CASSLAREVRGNEQFF	TRBV5-6	TRBJ2-1	NA	TRBD2
TGTGCCAGCATGGGAATCAAAGCGGGGGAGTACACAGATACGCAGTATTTT	CASMGIKAGEYTDTQYF	TRBV2	TRBJ2-3	NA	TRBD2
TGTGCCAGCAGTTACTCGCCGAAACCGCGGGCTGAAGCTTTCTTT	CASSYSPKPRAEAFF	TRBV6-5	TRBJ1-1	NA	NA
TGTGCCAGCAAGCCCTGGGGCACCAACTATGGCTACACCTTC	CASKPWGTNYGYTF	TRBV6-5	TRBJ1-2	NA	NA
TGTGCCAGCAGTTACTCAGGGGGCAGCCCTAACTATGGCTACACCTTC	CASSYSGGSPNYGYTF	TRBV6-5	TRBJ1-2	NA	TRBD1
TGTGCCAGCAGTCGGGACTTATTACGGCATGAGCAGTTCTTC	CASSRDLLRHEQFF	TRBV27	TRBJ2-1	once	NA